A selection of T cell receptor beta chains follows, all from one sample in a study of cytomegalovirus exposure and HLA in healthy donors. Measured with immunoSEQ multiplex PCR; TCRdb has only the in-frame clones, and not every one. Of about 120,000 clones listed, more than 65% were seen once; the top ten hold roughly 0.87%. The specimen sequenced was PBMCs. The receptors were sampled from a woman aged 25-40 years in good health and CMV-seronegative. Both conserved end residues are trimmed from each CDR3.

cdr3_length j_call v_call cdr3_aa
13 TRBJ1-1 TRBV2 ASSEATGFAYKAF
11 TRBJ1-3 TRBV6-5 ASEGINENTIY
10 TRBJ1-2 TRBV2 ANAQGDYGYT
14 TRBJ1-4 TRBV9 ASSVSAGGFNEKLF
14 TRBJ1-3 TRBV5-6 ASSWDRGDTGNTIY
15 TRBJ2-1 TRBV7-9 ASSLGGLTGRDRLAF
12 TRBJ1-1 TRBV27 ASSLLGGDTEAF
11 TRBJ1-5 TRBV11-2 ASSSGLDQPQH
11 TRBJ2-7 TRBV29-1 SAEGQGHPEQY
9 TRBJ2-1 TRBV20-1 SARETLEQF
12 TRBJ1-2 TRBV29-1 SVATGGSNYGYT
11 TRBJ2-5 TRBV2 ASRAGTGETQY
13 TRBJ1-1 TRBV5-1 ASSLHGTENTEAF
16 TRBJ1-3 TRBV5-1 ASSLPLQDRASGNTIY
13 TRBJ1-2 TRBV2 ASSGLTDPPYGYT
13 TRBJ2-3 TRBV6-5 ASRTPGTPTDTQY
11 TRBJ1-1 TRBV18 ASSGTTNTEAF
16 TRBJ2-7 TRBV7-9 ASSLGVLTNSPSYEQY
13 TRBJ1-6 TRBV30 AWRVQGARNSPLH
12 TRBJ1-2 TRBV5-1 ASSFSGDGYSYT
12 - TRBV6-1 ASVLAGASYEQY
8 TRBJ1-2 TRBV30 ALNQDGYT
12 TRBJ1-1 TRBV28 ASLTGTENREAF
12 TRBJ1-2 TRBV27 ASTPRGGVYGYT
14 TRBJ2-2 TRBV2 ASSGTSDPLAGELF
12 TRBJ1-1 TRBV15 ATSTDRQNTEAF
13 TRBJ2-5 TRBV5-1 ASSPPGMYQETQY
12 TRBJ1-4 TRBV27 ASSFGGLNEKLF
13 TRBJ1-4 TRBV6-5 ASSLLGQETEKLF
10 TRBJ1-1 TRBV5-4 ASSWDTQVRF
17 TRBJ1-3 TRBV5-1 ASRNPIGTGATSGNTIY
10 TRBJ2-7 TRBV7-9 ASRQANYEQY
13 TRBJ2-7 TRBV7-6 ASSGAGTKVYEQY
12 TRBJ1-1 TRBV7-9 ASSLAISSQASF
13 TRBJ1-2 TRBV13 ASTSSGQGGSGYT
10 TRBJ1-1 TRBV6-5 ASSTGFLVAF
15 TRBJ1-1 TRBV10-3 AISEGQGQPMNTEAF
13 TRBJ1-4 TRBV4-1 ASSQVRGQDEKLF
11 TRBJ2-7 TRBV4-2 ASSLTTPSEQY
11 TRBJ1-4 TRBV10-3 ASSGKANEKLF
11 TRBJ1-1 TRBV5-1 ASSGPGQDYAF
12 TRBJ1-3 TRBV6-5 ASSSGSSGNTIY
13 TRBJ1-6 TRBV6-5 ASSYSGSVNSPLH